The 17 T cell receptor beta chains in this list originate from one sample, sequenced in a study of neurological immune-mediated disorders. MiXCR was run by TCRdb on the 5' RACE reads, yielding one entry per CDR3 protein. The sample has roughly 50,000 distinct CDR3 sequences; about 9.3% are singletons. Sequenced input: PBMCs. These receptor sequences come from a man aged 65-85 years with HTLV-1-associated myelopathy (HAM/TSP).

This clonotype was observed at least ten times. The rearrangement links TRBV11-2 to TRBJ2-1; 7 bases agree with TRBD2. Germline CDR1 SGHAT, CDR2 FQNNGV. The CDR3 runs to 17 residues. V was clipped by 3 bases and J by 0 bases; unmatched bases: 8. CDR3 coding DNA: TGTGCCAGCAGCTTTGGCGGGAGCACCTTCTCCTACAATGAGCAGTTCTTC. Amino acids: CASSFGGSTFSYNEQFF.

In this sample, this clonotype turned up many times. V usage is TRBV20-1 and J usage is TRBJ2-1, with D possibly being TRBD1 or TRBD2 (5 bases each). Deletions cut 2 bases from V and 6 bases from J, with 23 bases between. This CDR3 is built from 17 residues. Germline values: CDR1 DFQATT, CDR2 SNEGSKA (reference sequence). CDR3 DNA: TGCAGTGCTAGATCCGGTGGTGGGGGACGAAAGTCCAATGAGCAGTTCTTC. Translating it yields CSARSGGGGRKSNEQFF.

The sample holds many counts of this clonotype. The DNA for the CDR3 is TGCGCCAGCAGCTTGGGCAGGGAGGGCAATGAGCAGTTCTTC. Translated, it gives CASSLGREGNEQFF. The V call is TRBV5-1, the J call TRBJ2-1; TRBD2 matches at 7 bases. The CDR3 has 14 amino acids. Germline V CDR1 and CDR2: SGHRS, YFSETQ. V was pared by 0 bases and J by 6 bases, with 3 bases of the junction left unmatched.

This clonotype was counted at least ten times. The CDR3, as DNA: TGCAGTGCTAGGCGGGTCCGCAATCAGCCCCAGCATTTT. Amino acid sequence: CSARRVRNQPQHF. V is TRBV20-1 and J is TRBJ1-5; D gene ambiguous. Germline loops: CDR1 DFQATT, CDR2 SNEGSKA (reference sequence). The V end was cut by 3 bases, the J end by 2 bases, with 8 bases between. The CDR3 has 13 residues.

There are many counts of this clonotype. The genes are TRBV12-3 or TRBV12-4 and TRBJ2-3; D may be TRBD2 (5 bases). This CDR3 contains 14 residues. V dropped 4 bases and J dropped 4 bases, with 12 bases sitting between them. CDR3 bases: TGTGCCAGCAGTTATGGGAGCAACTCAGATACGCAGTATTTT. Its translation: CASSYGSNSDTQYF.

The chain combines TRBV11-2 with TRBJ1-1; 7 bases line up with TRBD1. This CDR3 spans 15 amino acids. Germline V CDR1 and CDR2: SGHAT, FQNNGV. V shed 5 bases, J shed 1 base, and the junction held 7 bases outside the gene matches. Here the CDR3 reads CASSTRGGQNTEAFF. CDR3 DNA: TGTGCCAGCAGCACGCGAGGGGGCCAGAACACTGAAGCTTTCTTT.

Many counts were recorded for this clonotype. This chain connects TRBV7-8 to TRBJ2-5; D is unclear. V was pared by 1 base and J by 5 bases, with 11 bases between. Germline CDR1 SGHVS, CDR2 FQNEAQ. This CDR3 is 14 amino acids long. As DNA, the CDR3 is TGTGCCAGCAGCTTAGATCGTTTGGTGGAGACCCAGTACTTC. Its protein product is CASSLDRLVETQYF.

In its sample, this clonotype was seen many times. V gene TRBV7-9 combines with J gene TRBJ2-7; the match to TRBD2 covers 8 bases. From germline, CDR1 is SEHNR and CDR2 FQNEAQ (reference sequence). The J segment lost 2 bases and the V segment lost 8 bases, leaving 11 bases of the junction unmatched. The CDR3 contains 15 residues. CDR3 coding DNA: TGTGCCAGCCAATATAGCGGGACATCCACCTACGAGCAGTACTTC. This translates into CASQYSGTSTYEQYF.

This clonotype came up many times. This chain uses TRBV15 with TRBJ2-1, with D hard to call. Germline CDR1 reads LNHNV; CDR2 reads YYDKDF (reference sequence). This CDR3 contains 15 residues. The V end lost 0 bases, the J end lost 0 bases, and 6 bases lay between the germline ends. CDR3 region: CATSRDTGSYNEQFF. The CDR3 region has the DNA TGTGCCACCAGCAGAGATACGGGCTCCTACAATGAGCAGTTCTTC.

This clonotype occurred many times. The V and J genes are TRBV5-1 and TRBJ2-2; no firm D call. V shed 0 bases and J shed 5 bases, with 11 bases lying between them. Germline CDR1 reads SGHRS; CDR2 reads YFSETQ. The CDR3 extends over 15 amino acids. The DNA for the CDR3 is TGCGCCAGCAGCTTGGCAACCCTTTCAACCGGGGAGCTGTTTTTT. This encodes CASSLATLSTGELFF. Based on the CDR3 plus reference TRBV5-1 and TRBJ2-2, the full variable domain is KAGVTQTPRYLIKTRGQQVTLSCSPISGHRSVSWYQQTPGQGLQFLFEYFSETQRNKGNFPGRFSGRQFSNSRSEMNVSTLELGDSALYLCASSLATLSTGELFFGEGSRLTVL.

There are many counts of this clonotype. The chain is built from TRBV5-6 and TRBJ2-1; perhaps TRBD2 as D (5 bases). This CDR3 has 13 residues. The V end was cut by 4 bases, the J end by 6 bases, with 11 bases between. In germline, CDR1 is SGHDT, CDR2 YYEEEE. CDR3 region: CASSEDRGNEQFF. The CDR3 DNA reads as TGTGCCAGCAGCGAGGACCGGGGCAATGAGCAGTTCTTC. Combining the CDR3 with reference TRBV5-6 and TRBJ2-1 gives the whole variable domain DAGVTQSPTHLIKTRGQQVTLRCSPKSGHDTVSWYQQALGQGPQFIFQYYEEEERQRGNFPDRFSGHQFPNYSSELNVNALLLGDSALYLCASSEDRGNEQFFGPGTRLTVL.

This chain joins TRBV7-2 and TRBJ2-3; D might be TRBD2 (6 bases). The CDR3 loop spans 15 amino acids. The V end was cut by 2 bases, the J end by 0 bases, with 9 bases between. CDR1 is SGHTA and CDR2 is FQGNSA in the germline V gene. The CDR3 is CASSLNSGSTDTQYF. The CDR3 coding sequence is TGTGCCAGCAGCTTAAATAGCGGAAGCACAGATACGCAGTATTTT.

This clonotype was seen at least ten times. V is TRBV2 and J is TRBJ1-4, with TRBD1 as a possible D gene (6 bases). Germline CDR1 and CDR2: SNHLY and FYNNEI. The CDR3 has 13 residues. V lost 6 bases to trimming and J lost 6 bases, with 11 bases between them. The CDR3 nucleotides are TGTGCCAGCAGGGACAGACCCGATGAAAAACTGTTTTTT. Its protein is CASRDRPDEKLFF.

This clonotype came up many times. The chain uses TRBV28 and TRBJ2-1; 9 bases are a match to TRBD2. The ends lost 0 bases at V and 5 bases at J; junction bases unmatched: 5. This CDR3 spans 16 amino acids. Germline-derived CDR1 and CDR2 are MDHEN and SYDVKM. The CDR3 bases are TGTGCCAGCAGTTTATGGGGAGCGGGAGGTAACAATGAGCAGTTCTTC. Translation: CASSLWGAGGNNEQFF.

This clonotype has a single count. Since the CDR3 does not end with the conserved phenylalanine or tryptophan, this likely comes from a read error. The J gene is TRBJ2-3, the V gene TRBV20-1, with D possibly called TRBD1 or TRBD2 (6 bases each). The CDR3 is 12 residues long. V lost 8 bases, J lost 4 bases, and 13 bases lay in between. Germline V gives CDR1 DFQATT, CDR2 SNEGSKA (reference sequence). The CDR3 is CSPTRGPDTQYL. In DNA, the CDR3 is TGCAGTCCGACCCGGGGGCCAGATACGCAGTATTTG.

This clonotype was counted many times. The chain recombines TRBV5-1 with TRBJ2-5, with D possibly called TRBD1 or TRBD2 (5 bases each). Deletions cut 0 bases from V and 5 bases from J, with 11 bases between. Per germline, CDR1 SGHRS and CDR2 YFSETQ. The CDR3 totals 14 residues. The DNA of the CDR3 is TGCGCCAGCAGCTTGGCTTGGGGGTTTGAGACCCAGTACTTC. It is translated as CASSLAWGFETQYF.

This clonotype occurred many times. The chain links TRBV28 to TRBJ2-3; D gene unclear. The CDR3 spans 14 residues. The V gene lost 5 bases and the J gene lost 0 bases, with 9 bases spanning the gap. Germline V gene sequence: CDR1 MDHEN, CDR2 SYDVKM. CDR3 DNA: TGTGCCAGCAGTGCAGAAGTTAGCACAGATACGCAGTATTTT. Its translation: CASSAEVSTDTQYF.